The sequence of this T cell receptor beta chain was determined in a study of blood T cell repertoires in COVID-19. The wider study: COVID-19 samples collected from the United States, Italy and Spain covered acute and convalescent phases. T cells, B-cell-depleted T cells, or PBMCs supplied cDNA or gDNA.

In germline, CDR1 is SGHTS, CDR2 YDEGEE. Trimming removed 7 bases from V and 5 bases from J, with 13 bases in between. The CDR3 is 14 amino acids. Original data processing: Nucleated cell number was recorded as an estimate derived from reference gene primer amplification. Produced via immunoSEQ multiplex PCR; TCRdb's table is partial and in-frame only. The DNA gave D and trimming, while V, J and clone size come from that table. The table records around 170,000 clones, just under 80% of them present only once. The clonotype originates from a woman of 80 years or more with acute or convalescent COVID-19. Material: peripheral blood. V is TRBV5-8 and J is TRBJ1-6; D ambiguous. The CDR3 protein is CASGAGENNSPLHF. In nucleotides, the CDR3 is TGTGCCAGCGGAGCCGGGGAGAATAATTCACCCCTCCACTTT. Full variable domain (remainder filled in from reference TRBV5-8 and TRBJ1-6): EAGVTQSPTHLIKTRGQQATLRCSPISGHTSVYWYQQALGLGLQFLLWYDEGEERNRGNFPPRFSGRQFPNYSSELNVNALELEDSALYLCASGAGENNSPLHFGNGTRLTVT.